These 31 T cell receptor beta chains came from one sample sequenced in a study of early T cells in non-severe SARS-CoV-2 infection. TCRdb ran MiXCR on the 5' RACE reads and lists one entry per CDR3 protein. The profile shows about 83,000 distinct CDR3 sequences, approximately 13% of them singletons. Sequenced input: whole blood. These receptors were collected from an adult who was a healthcare worker with PCR-confirmed SARS-CoV-2 infection or an uninfected control (not recorded which).

The V and J genes are TRBV7-2 and TRBJ1-5, with D hard to call. Germline CDR1 SGHTA, CDR2 FQGNSA. V gave up 0 bases and J gave up 4 bases, with 10 bases separating them. The CDR3 is 15 residues long. The CDR3 region is CASSLAGRANQPQHF. DNA of the CDR3: TGTGCCAGCAGCTTAGCCGGTCGGGCAAATCAGCCCCAGCATTTT. Together with reference TRBV7-2 and TRBJ1-5, the CDR3 gives the full variable domain: GAGVSQSPSNKVTEKGKDVELRCDPISGHTALYWYRQSLGQGLEFLIYFQGNSAPDKSGLPSDRFSAERTGGSVSTLTIQRTQQEDSAVYLCASSLAGRANQPQHFGDGTRLSIL.

This clonotype was recorded many times. The rearrangement uses TRBV2 and TRBJ2-2; D remains ambiguous. The CDR3 length is 15 residues. CDR1 and CDR2 from the germline V gene are SNHLY and FYNNEI. V was cut by 4 bases and J by 5 bases, with 14 bases left in between. DNA of the CDR3: TGTGCCAGCAGTGCCATGAGTTTCGGAACCGGGGAGCTGTTTTTT. Its translation: CASSAMSFGTGELFF.

The chain uses TRBV5-1 and TRBJ2-2, with a tentative D call TRBD2 (5 bases). In germline, CDR1 is SGHRS, CDR2 YFSETQ. The CDR3 contains 15 residues. Trimming cost V 0 bases and J 2 bases, with 8 bases left between them. The CDR3 spells CASSLGWTNTGELFF. The CDR3 nucleotides read TGCGCCAGCAGCTTGGGGTGGACTAACACCGGGGAGCTGTTTTTT.

The V call is TRBV29-1, the J call TRBJ1-1, with a weak D call TRBD1 (5 bases). The CDR3 has 12 amino acids. Germline-derived CDR1 and CDR2 are SQVTM and ANQGSEA. The ends were cut back, 8 bases at V and 0 bases at J, with 10 bases in the middle. The CDR3 loop is CSHQGMNTEAFF. CDR3 bases: TGCAGCCACCAGGGAATGAACACTGAAGCTTTCTTT.

This clonotype was detected only a few times. The CDR3 spells CASSFGTSYEQYF. In nucleotides, the CDR3 is TGTGCCAGCAGCTTCGGGACATCTTACGAGCAGTACTTC. This sequence joins TRBV11-2 and TRBJ2-7; TRBD1 might be the D (6 bases). Trimming stripped 3 bases from V and 4 bases from J, with 10 bases between. Germline-derived CDR1 and CDR2 are SGHAT and FQNNGV. The CDR3 contains 13 residues. Based on the CDR3 plus reference TRBV11-2 and TRBJ2-7, the full variable domain is EAGVAQSPRYKIIEKRQSVAFWCNPISGHATLYWYQQILGQGPKLLIQFQNNGVVDDSQLPKDRFSAERLKGVDSTLKIQPAKLEDSAVYLCASSFGTSYEQYFGPGTRLTVT.

The J gene is TRBJ2-5, the V gene TRBV9; 11 bases are shared with TRBD1. The V and J ends lost 4 bases and 4 bases, in that order; junction bases with no gene match: 6. Germline lookup yields CDR1 SGDLS and CDR2 YYNGEE. CDR3 length: 15 amino acids. The CDR3 DNA reads TGTGCCAGCAGCCCAGGACAGGGGGCAGGAGAGACCCAGTACTTC. Translating it yields CASSPGQGAGETQYF.

This clonotype was seen many times. This chain links TRBV12-3 or TRBV12-4 with TRBJ1-3; possibly TRBD1 for D (5 bases). With 3 bases removed from V and 0 bases from J, the gap between germline ends came to 15 bases. The CDR3 consists of 17 residues. The CDR3 DNA reads TGTGCCAGCAGTTTTGGGGGGTTTCGCTTCTCTGGAAACACCATATATTTT. This sequence encodes CASSFGGFRFSGNTIYF.

The genes are TRBV4-3 and TRBJ1-4; D might be TRBD1 (6 bases). The germline CDR1 and CDR2 sequences are LGHNA and YSLEER. This CDR3 has 14 amino acids. V lost 0 bases and J 8 bases, leaving 10 bases between the germline ends. CDR3 protein: CASSQDTGTEKLFF. The CDR3 nucleotides are TGCGCCAGCAGCCAAGACACAGGGACAGAAAAACTGTTTTTT.

This clonotype was observed a handful of times. The gene calls are TRBV7-2 and TRBJ2-1; 8 bases are a match to TRBD1. With 5 bases clipped from V and 6 bases from J, the junction kept 21 bases outside the gene matches. Germline V gives CDR1 SGHTA, CDR2 FQGNSA. This CDR3 is built from 19 residues. CDR3 nucleotides: TGTGCCAGCAGCCTCACCGGGACAGGCTACGCTCAGCGAGGCAATGAGCAGTTCTTC. Its protein product is CASSLTGTGYAQRGNEQFF.

This clonotype was seen more than once but under ten times. CDR3 DNA: TGTGCCAGCAGTTCCCCCAGAGGACTTCACAATGAGCAGTTCTTC. Translated: CASSSPRGLHNEQFF. The rearrangement uses TRBV6-5 and TRBJ2-1, with TRBD2 as a possible D gene (5 bases). This CDR3 has 15 amino acids. Trimming pared 4 bases from V and 5 bases from J, leaving 15 bases between. Germline V CDR1 and CDR2: MNHEY, SVGAGI.

CDR3: CASSRTSFSYNEQFF. CDR3 bases: TGTGCCAGCAGCCGGACATCCTTCTCCTACAATGAGCAGTTCTTC. The chain combines TRBV5-5 with TRBJ2-1; TRBD1 might be the D (5 bases). V was cut by 4 bases and J by 0 bases, with 11 bases left in between. The CDR3 has 15 residues. Germline CDR1 SGHKS, CDR2 YYEKEE (reference sequence).

The chain has TRBV7-3 and TRBJ2-3, with TRBD1 matching over 7 bases. Germline V gene data show CDR1 as SGHTA and CDR2 as FQGTGA. Trimming removed 5 bases from V and 3 bases from J; junction bases left unmatched: 8. This CDR3 is built from 15 residues. In DNA form, the CDR3 reads TGTGCCAGCAGCCGACAGGGTTACGGGACAGATACGCAGTATTTT. Amino acids: CASSRQGYGTDTQYF.

The chain combines TRBV10-3 with TRBJ1-6; D not resolved. The germline V gene encodes CDR1 ENHRY and CDR2 SYGVKD. CDR3 size: 13 residues. The V end lost 7 bases, the J end lost 8 bases, and 12 bases lay between the germline ends. The CDR3 DNA follows: TGTGCCATCAAAACAGAAGTTGATTCACCCCTCCACTTT. The encoded protein is CAIKTEVDSPLHF.

The table lists this clonotype with a few counts. The chain combines TRBV7-2 with TRBJ2-7; no definite D call. V was pared by 0 bases and J by 0 bases, with 6 bases between. Germline-derived CDR1 and CDR2 are SGHTA and FQGNSA. The CDR3 has 14 amino acids. In nucleotides, the CDR3 is TGTGCCAGCAGCTTAGCAGGGATCTCCTACGAGCAGTACTTC. Encoded protein: CASSLAGISYEQYF.

This clonotype was counted many times. V gene TRBV13 combines with J gene TRBJ2-7; 11 bases match TRBD2. The CDR3 is 16 residues long. The J segment lost 3 bases and the V segment lost 5 bases, leaving 9 bases of the junction unmatched. The V gene's germline CDR1 is PRHDT and CDR2 FYEKMQ (reference sequence). The CDR3 DNA sequence: TGTGCCAGCAGCAATGAAAGACTAGCGGGGAACTACGAGCAGTACTTC. Protein sequence: CASSNERLAGNYEQYF.

The genes are TRBV12-3 or TRBV12-4 and TRBJ1-1; weak D call: TRBD1 (5 bases). The length of the CDR3 is 18 residues. Between the trimmed V and J ends, which lost 5 bases and 1 base, there was a span of 23 bases. This chain's CDR3 is CASSPFIGGRTGNTEAFF. CDR3 coding DNA: TGTGCCAGCAGTCCCTTCATCGGGGGTAGAACGGGGAACACTGAAGCTTTCTTT.

The gene calls are TRBV20-1 and TRBJ2-7, with no clear D. V lost 4 bases, J lost 7 bases, and 17 bases lay in between. The CDR3 contains 13 residues. Germline V gene lookup returns CDR1 DFQATT and CDR2 SNEGSKA (reference sequence). The CDR3 spells CSANDQKLEEQYF. Here the CDR3 DNA reads TGCAGTGCTAACGACCAGAAGCTTGAGGAGCAGTACTTC.

The chain has TRBV7-2 and TRBJ1-2, with D possibly matching TRBD1 (5 bases). V was pared by 6 bases and J by 6 bases, with 20 bases between. This CDR3 spans 15 amino acids. CDR1 and CDR2 from the germline V gene are SGHTA and FQGNSA. The CDR3 reads CASRHPNPGGDGYTF. The CDR3 DNA follows: TGTGCCAGCAGACACCCCAACCCCGGGGGTGATGGCTACACCTTC.

This clonotype has ten or more counts. The V call is TRBV10-3, the J call TRBJ1-2; the match to TRBD1 covers 9 bases. This CDR3 region has 15 residues. V was pared by 9 bases and J by 7 bases, with 15 bases of the junction left unmatched. CDR1 ENHRY and CDR2 SYGVKD come from the germline V gene. Here the CDR3 DNA reads TGTGCCATTAGGGGGACAGGGAGGGGACTCGGTGGCTACACCTTC. Translating it yields CAIRGTGRGLGGYTF.

This clonotype was seen many times. This chain links TRBV5-6 with TRBJ1-1; TRBD1 aligns across 11 bases. The V and J ends lost 4 bases and 3 bases, in that order; junction bases with no gene match: 8. Germline CDR1 is SGHDT and CDR2 is YYEEEE. The CDR3 length is 16 residues. In DNA form, the CDR3 reads TGTGCCAGCAGCCCGCCGCCGGGACAGGGGGACACTGAAGCTTTCTTT. Residues: CASSPPPGQGDTEAFF.

In its sample, this clonotype was seen a few times. V usage is TRBV24-1 and J usage is TRBJ1-2; no definite D call. Germline values: CDR1 KGHDR, CDR2 SFDVKD. The CDR3 consists of 16 residues. Trimming removed 5 bases at V and 4 bases at J, with 19 bases between. The CDR3 reads CATSGLDTSIGYGYTF. CDR3 nucleotide sequence: TGTGCCACCAGTGGCCTCGACACATCCATAGGCTATGGCTACACCTTC.

The chain links TRBV5-4 to TRBJ2-1; 12 nucleotides agree with TRBD2. Losses at the gene ends were 9 bases for V and 10 bases for J; bases not matched to a gene: 11. This CDR3 has 14 residues. CDR1 SGHNT and CDR2 YYREEE come from the germline V gene (reference sequence). As DNA, the CDR3 is TGTGCCACCGCTAGCGGGAGGGGTATAGGGGAGCAGTTCTTC. This sequence encodes CATASGRGIGEQFF.

This rearrangement joins TRBV20-1 to TRBJ2-1, with D unresolved. V lost 3 bases and J lost 8, with 5 bases in between. In germline, CDR1 is DFQATT, CDR2 SNEGSKA (reference sequence). This CDR3 spans 10 amino acids. The CDR3 DNA is TGCAGTGCTAGGGGCTATGAGCAGTTCTTC. Protein: CSARGYEQFF.

This clonotype was detected only a few times. The V gene is TRBV7-9, the J gene TRBJ2-1; 9 bases map to TRBD2. J was trimmed by 8 bases and V by 0 bases; bases with no gene match: 8. This CDR3 comprises 16 residues. Germline V gives CDR1 SEHNR, CDR2 FQNEAQ (reference sequence). This chain's CDR3 is CASSLAGTSLLHEQFF. The DNA for the CDR3 is TGTGCCAGCAGCTTAGCCGGGACTAGCCTCCTCCATGAGCAGTTCTTC.

This clonotype has ten or more counts. The gene calls are TRBV20-1 and TRBJ1-2; possible D gene TRBD1, 6 bases. The CDR3 runs to 11 residues. V was cut by 6 bases and J by 11 bases, with 16 bases left in between. Germline V CDR1 and CDR2: DFQATT, SNEGSKA (reference sequence). The CDR3 coding sequence is TGCAGTGCCCAAGGCGGGACATCATACACCTTC. Protein: CSAQGGTSYTF.

The chain couples TRBV7-9 to TRBJ2-1; 8 nucleotides line up with TRBD2. Germline values: CDR1 SEHNR, CDR2 FQNEAQ (reference sequence). Trimming at V came to 5 bases and at J to 0 bases, leaving 6 bases not matched to a gene. This CDR3 region has 16 residues. This chain's CDR3 is CASSPGLAISYNEQFF. The CDR3 DNA reads TGTGCCAGCAGCCCAGGACTAGCCATCTCCTACAATGAGCAGTTCTTC.

This clonotype was detected only a few times. The chain joins TRBV12-3 or TRBV12-4 to TRBJ2-2, with 11 nucleotides matching TRBD2. V lost 3 bases, J lost 0 bases, and 6 bases stayed unmatched. The CDR3 totals 18 residues. The CDR3 loop reads CASSFIAGGASNTGELFF. CDR3 nucleotide sequence: TGTGCCAGCAGTTTCATAGCGGGAGGGGCTTCGAACACCGGGGAGCTGTTTTTT.

The CDR3 region has the DNA TGTGCCAGCAGTGGGACCAGCGGGAGGTACAATGAGCAGTTCTTC. This translates into CASSGTSGRYNEQFF. The chain links TRBV6-4 to TRBJ2-1, with 9 bases identical to TRBD2. J gave up 4 bases and V 4 bases, and 5 bases lay outside the gene matches. This CDR3 has 15 residues. Germline V gene data show CDR1 as MRHNA and CDR2 as SNTAGT.

The gene calls are TRBV29-1 and TRBJ2-7, with TRBD2 as a possible D gene (6 bases). CDR3 length: 13 residues. The germline V gene encodes CDR1 SQVTM and CDR2 ANQGSEA. V lost 7 bases, J lost 3 bases, and 16 bases lay in between. The CDR3 region is CSALGGLHYEQYF. The CDR3 coding sequence is TGCAGCGCCTTGGGGGGATTGCACTACGAGCAGTACTTC.

This clonotype occurred a few times. The V gene is TRBV29-1, the J gene TRBJ2-5, with D hard to call. Per the germline V gene, CDR1 is SQVTM and CDR2 is ANQGSEA. The V and J ends lost 5 bases and 5 bases respectively, with 6 bases between them. The CDR3 covers 10 residues. The CDR3 sequence: CSVFRETQYF. CDR3 DNA: TGCAGCGTTTTTCGGGAGACCCAGTACTTC.

This clonotype was counted ten times or more. The rearrangement links TRBV6-6 to TRBJ1-6; D is uncertain. V was cut by 2 bases and J by 10 bases, with 9 bases left in between. The CDR3 is 13 residues long. Per germline, CDR1 MNHNY and CDR2 SVGAGI (reference sequence). As DNA, the CDR3 is TGTGCCAGCAGTTACGCAGACCTGTCACCCCTCCACTTT. Protein: CASSYADLSPLHF.